The clone carrying this T cell receptor beta chain showed up just a few times. Its antigen is undetermined. These data originate in a study of T cell responses to AZD1222 COVID-19 vaccine. Sequencing was performed with immunoSEQ multiplex PCR; in TCRdb, only in-frame clones are kept and a portion is missing. This sample has about 100,000 clones, with about 87% found just once. Broader study findings: Nearly half of spike-specific TCRs reportedly target variant regions that are unmutated in the B.1.351 and B.1.1.7 variants. Two AZD1222 doses significantly raised spike-specific TCR breadth and depth over controls. CD4 TCRs linked to vaccination spanned spike, dominating at 160-218 and 743-854. Seropositivity was recorded at baseline in only 6 or 7 AZD1222 recipients.

Trimming at V came to 1 base and at J to 3 bases, leaving 3 bases not matched to a gene. Germline lookup yields CDR1 SGHNT and CDR2 YYREEE (reference sequence). CDR3 length: 14 amino acids. This TCR came from an adult in good health. This rearrangement joins TRBV5-4 to TRBJ1-1, with 7 bases aligning to TRBD1. The sample in question was peripheral blood, obtained on day 0 of MenACWY control vaccination. This chain's CDR3 is CASSLTGADTEAFF. In DNA form, the CDR3 reads TGTGCCAGCAGCTTGACAGGGGCGGACACTGAAGCTTTCTTT.